The source of this TCR beta chain is a study of CD8 T cells in ankylosing spondylitis. Study-level results: The authors found the disease-linked clones to be CD8+ and relatively rare in peripheral blood. Made up of eight or nine highly homologous variants, a TCR beta motif appeared characteristic of ankylosing spondylitis blood.

The germline V gene has CDR1 MNHEY and CDR2 SVGAGI. Trimming pared 7 bases from V and 10 bases from J, leaving 13 bases between. The CDR3 is 12 residues long. Each TCR beta library was made by quantitative 5'-RACE that incorporated molecular barcodes. In TCRdb, the 5' RACE reads were re-called with MiXCR into one record per CDR3 protein. The table has around 120,000 distinct CDR3 sequences, roughly 15% seen once; the top ten hold about 3%. As regards this clonotype: What it binds is not known. A much larger clone differs by one base, so this may be a read error.

The receptor's source is a female donor with ankylosing spondylitis or in good health (not recorded which). Sequenced input: blood, either unsorted or a sorted T cell fraction (not recorded which). The chain has TRBV6-5 and TRBJ1-4; the D is unclear. CDR3 bases: TGTGCCAGCAATCCATCGCGGGGAAAACTGTTTTTT. Encoded protein: CASNPSRGKLFF.